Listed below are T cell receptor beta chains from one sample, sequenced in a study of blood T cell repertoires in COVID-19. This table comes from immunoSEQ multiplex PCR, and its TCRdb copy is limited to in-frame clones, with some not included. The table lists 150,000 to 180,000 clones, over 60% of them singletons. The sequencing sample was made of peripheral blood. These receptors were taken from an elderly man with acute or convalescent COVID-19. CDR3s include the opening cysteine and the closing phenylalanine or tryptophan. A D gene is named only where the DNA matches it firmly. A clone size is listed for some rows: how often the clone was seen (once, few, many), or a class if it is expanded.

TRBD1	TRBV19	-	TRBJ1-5	TGTGCCAGTAGTACCCCGGTCTCAGGGGGATCTCGTGGGGGCAATCAGCCCCAGCATTTT	CASSTPVSGGSRGGNQPQHF
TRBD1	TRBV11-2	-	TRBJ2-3	TGTGCCAGCAGCCTCGACAGGGCAACGGGTACGCAGTATTTT	CASSLDRATGTQYF
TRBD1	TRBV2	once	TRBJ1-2	TGTGCCAGCAGAGCCGGGACAGGGGACTATGGCTACACCTTC	CASRAGTGDYGYTF
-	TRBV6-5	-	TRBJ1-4	TGTGCCAGCAGACCGTCGGGGGAGGGTGAAAAACTGTTTTTT	CASRPSGEGEKLFF
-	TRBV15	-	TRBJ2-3	TGTGCCACCAGCAGAGAAGGCCGGGGGAAGGCAGATACGCAGTATTTT	CATSREGRGKADTQYF
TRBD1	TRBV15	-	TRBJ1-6	TGTGCCACCAGCAAGGACAGGGCGCGTTCACCCCTCCACTTT	CATSKDRARSPLHF
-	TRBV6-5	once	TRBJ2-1	TGTGCCAGCAGACGACAGGCCTACAATGAGCAGTTCTTC	CASRRQAYNEQFF
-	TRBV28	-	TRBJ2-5	TGTGCCAGCAGTTTAACGGGGTACCAAGAGACCCAGTACTTC	CASSLTGYQETQYF
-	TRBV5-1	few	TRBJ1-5	TGCGCCAGCAGCTTAGACAGTTATAGCAATCAGCCCCAGCATTTT	CASSLDSYSNQPQHF
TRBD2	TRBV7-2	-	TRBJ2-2	TGTGCCAGCAGCATAGCGGGGGGGAGCACCGGGGAGCTGTTTTTT	CASSIAGGSTGELFF
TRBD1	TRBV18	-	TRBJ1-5	TGTGCCAGCTCATTTTGGGGACAGGGTGCCGGGGCGCCCCAGCATTTT	CASSFWGQGAGAPQHF
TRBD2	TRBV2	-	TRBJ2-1	TGTGCCAGCAGTGGGGGGGGAACTGGACTGAATGAGCAGTTCTTC	CASSGGGTGLNEQFF
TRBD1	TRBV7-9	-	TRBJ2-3	TGTGCCAGCAGCTCCACCGGAACAGGGGCTGATACGCAGTATTTT	CASSSTGTGADTQYF
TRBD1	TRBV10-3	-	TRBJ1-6	TGTGCCATCAGTGAGCTCAGACAGGGCTCTAATTCACCCCTCCACTTT	CAISELRQGSNSPLHF
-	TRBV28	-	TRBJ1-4	TGTGCCAGCACCTTGGGAGGGTCTAATGAAAAACTGTTTTTT	CASTLGGSNEKLFF
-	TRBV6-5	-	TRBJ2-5	TGTGCCAGCAGTTACGCCCCCTCGGGGCAAGAGACCCAGTACTTC	CASSYAPSGQETQYF
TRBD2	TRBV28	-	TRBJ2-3	TGTGCCAGCAGTTTAATAGCGGGGGGCACAGATACGCAGTATTTT	CASSLIAGGTDTQYF
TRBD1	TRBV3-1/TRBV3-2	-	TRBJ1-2	TGTGCCAGCAGCCAGGGACAGGGCGGAACGATCTATGGCTACACCTTC	CASSQGQGGTIYGYTF
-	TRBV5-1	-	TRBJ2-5	TGCGCCAGCAGCTTGGGTACTCAACAAGAGACCCAGTACTTC	CASSLGTQQETQYF
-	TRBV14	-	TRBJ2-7	TGTGCCAGCAGCCAAGATACAGATTACGAGCAGTACTTC	CASSQDTDYEQYF